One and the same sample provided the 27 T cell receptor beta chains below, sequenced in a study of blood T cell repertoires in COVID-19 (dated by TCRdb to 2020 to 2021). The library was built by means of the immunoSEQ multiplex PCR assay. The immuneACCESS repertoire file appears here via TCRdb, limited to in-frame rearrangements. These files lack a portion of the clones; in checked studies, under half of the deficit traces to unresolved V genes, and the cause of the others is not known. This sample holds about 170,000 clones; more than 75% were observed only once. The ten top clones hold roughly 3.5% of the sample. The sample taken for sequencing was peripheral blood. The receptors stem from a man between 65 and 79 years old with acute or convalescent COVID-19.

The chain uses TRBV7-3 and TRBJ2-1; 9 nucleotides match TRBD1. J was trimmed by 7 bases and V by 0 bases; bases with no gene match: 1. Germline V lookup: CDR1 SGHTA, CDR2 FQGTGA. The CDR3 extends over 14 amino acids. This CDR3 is CASSLTQGANEQFF. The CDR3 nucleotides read TGTGCCAGCAGCTTAACACAGGGGGCGAATGAGCAGTTCTTC.

Here the CDR3 reads CASGSRSGDPNTGELFF. The CDR3 DNA sequence: TGTGCCAGCGGGAGCAGGAGCGGGGATCCGAACACCGGGGAGCTGTTTTTT. J is TRBJ2-2 and V is TRBV7-9; 7 bases align to TRBD2. This CDR3 spans 17 amino acids. J lost 0 bases, V lost 8 bases, and 12 bases had no gene match. Germline CDR1 reads SEHNR; CDR2 reads FQNEAQ (reference sequence).

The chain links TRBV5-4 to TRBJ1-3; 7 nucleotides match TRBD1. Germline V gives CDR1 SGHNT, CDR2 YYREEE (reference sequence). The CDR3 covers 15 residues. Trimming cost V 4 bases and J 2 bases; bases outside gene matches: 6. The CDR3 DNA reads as TGTGCCAGCAGCCGAGGGGGCAGGACTGGAAACACCATATATTTT. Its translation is CASSRGGRTGNTIYF.

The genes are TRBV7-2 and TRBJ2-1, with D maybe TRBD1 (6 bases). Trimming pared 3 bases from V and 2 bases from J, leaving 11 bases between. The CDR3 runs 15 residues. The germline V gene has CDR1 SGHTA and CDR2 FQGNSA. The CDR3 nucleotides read TGTGCCAGCAGCTTGGACAGTTCCACCTACAATGAGCAGTTCTTC. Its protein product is CASSLDSSTYNEQFF.

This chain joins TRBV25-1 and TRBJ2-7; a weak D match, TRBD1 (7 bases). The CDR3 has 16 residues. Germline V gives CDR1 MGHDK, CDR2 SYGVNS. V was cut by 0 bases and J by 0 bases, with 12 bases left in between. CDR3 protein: CASSEYPRGASYEQYF. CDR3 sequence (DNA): TGTGCCAGCAGTGAATATCCCAGGGGGGCCTCCTACGAGCAGTACTTC.

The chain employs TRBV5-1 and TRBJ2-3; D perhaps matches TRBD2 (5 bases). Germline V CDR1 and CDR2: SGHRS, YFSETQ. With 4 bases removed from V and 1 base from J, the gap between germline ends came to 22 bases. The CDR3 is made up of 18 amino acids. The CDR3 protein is CASSPPLAGSPGTDTQYF. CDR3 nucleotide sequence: TGCGCCAGCAGCCCTCCCCTGGCGGGTTCCCCCGGCACAGATACGCAGTATTTT.

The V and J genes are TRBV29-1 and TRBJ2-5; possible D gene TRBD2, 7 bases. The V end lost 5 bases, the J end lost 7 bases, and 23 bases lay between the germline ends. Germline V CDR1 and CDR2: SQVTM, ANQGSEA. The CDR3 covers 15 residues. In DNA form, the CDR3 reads TGCAGCGTTATAATAGGGGGGGGGTTCTCTGGGACCCAGTACTTC. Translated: CSVIIGGGFSGTQYF.

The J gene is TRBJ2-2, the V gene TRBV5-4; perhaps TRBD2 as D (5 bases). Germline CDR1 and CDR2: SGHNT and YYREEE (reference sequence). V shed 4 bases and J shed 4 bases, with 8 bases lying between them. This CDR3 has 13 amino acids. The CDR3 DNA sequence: TGTGCCAGCAGCCTTGGAGGCACCGGGGAGCTGTTTTTT. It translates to CASSLGGTGELFF.

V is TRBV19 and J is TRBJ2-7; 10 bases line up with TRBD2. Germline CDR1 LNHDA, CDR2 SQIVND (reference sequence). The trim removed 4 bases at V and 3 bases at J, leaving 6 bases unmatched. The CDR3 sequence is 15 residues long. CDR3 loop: CASSNLAGAYYEQYF. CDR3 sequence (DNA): TGTGCCAGTAGTAACCTAGCGGGAGCCTACTACGAGCAGTACTTC.

The CDR3 loop reads CASSLDRGNSPLHF. The CDR3 region has the DNA TGTGCCAGCAGCTTAGACAGGGGTAATTCACCCCTCCACTTT. The chain is built from TRBV7-2 and TRBJ1-6; 7 nucleotides agree with TRBD1. The germline CDR1 and CDR2 sequences are SGHTA and FQGNSA. This CDR3 spans 14 amino acids. V gave up 1 base and J gave up 6 bases; unmatched junction bases: 0.

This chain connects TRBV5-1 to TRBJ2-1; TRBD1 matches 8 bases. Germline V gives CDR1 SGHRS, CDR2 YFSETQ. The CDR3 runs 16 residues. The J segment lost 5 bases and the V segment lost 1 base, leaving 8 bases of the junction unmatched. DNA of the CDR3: TGCGCCAGCAGCTTGACCCTATTGACAGGGGACAATGAGCAGTTCTTC. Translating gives CASSLTLLTGDNEQFF.

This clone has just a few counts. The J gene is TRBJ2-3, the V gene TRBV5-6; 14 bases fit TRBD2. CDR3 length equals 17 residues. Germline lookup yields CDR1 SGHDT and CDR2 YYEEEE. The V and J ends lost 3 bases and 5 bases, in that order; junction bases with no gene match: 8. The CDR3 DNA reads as TGTGCCAGCAGCTGGGGACTAGCGGGAGTAATGGGAGATACGCAGTATTTT. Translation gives CASSWGLAGVMGDTQYF.

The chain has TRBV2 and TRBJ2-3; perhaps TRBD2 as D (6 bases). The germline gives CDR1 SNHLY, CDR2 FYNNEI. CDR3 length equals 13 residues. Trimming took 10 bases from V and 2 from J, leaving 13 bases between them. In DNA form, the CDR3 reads TGTGCCATGAGCGGGCTCTCCACAGATACGCAGTATTTT. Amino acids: CAMSGLSTDTQYF.

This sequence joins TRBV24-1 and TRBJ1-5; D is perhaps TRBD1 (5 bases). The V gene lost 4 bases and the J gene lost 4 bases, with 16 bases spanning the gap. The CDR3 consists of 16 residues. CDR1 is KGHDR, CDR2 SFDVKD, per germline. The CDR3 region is CATSDPSGGINQPQHF. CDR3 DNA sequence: TGTGCCACCAGTGACCCGAGCGGGGGGATAAATCAGCCCCAGCATTTT.

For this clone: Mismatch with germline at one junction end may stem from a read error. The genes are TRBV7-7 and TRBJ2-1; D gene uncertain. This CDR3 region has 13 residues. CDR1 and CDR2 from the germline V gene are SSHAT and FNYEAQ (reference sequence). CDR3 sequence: CASSLGSSNEQFF. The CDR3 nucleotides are TGTGCTAGCAGCTTGGGCAGTTCCAATGAGCAGTTCTTC. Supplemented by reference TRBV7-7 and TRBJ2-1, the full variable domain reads GAGVSQSPRYKVTKRGQDVTLRCDPISSHATLYWYQQALGQGPEFLTYFNYEAQPDKSGLPSDRFSAERPEGSISTLTIQRTEQRDSAMYRCASSLGSSNEQFFGPGTRLTVL.

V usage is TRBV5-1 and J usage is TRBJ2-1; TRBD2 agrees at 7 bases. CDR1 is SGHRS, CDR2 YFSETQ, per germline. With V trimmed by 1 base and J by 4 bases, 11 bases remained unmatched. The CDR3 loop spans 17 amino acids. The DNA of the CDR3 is TGCGCCAGCAGCTTGATAGGGACCCAGCGGGGTTACAATGAGCAGTTCTTC. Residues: CASSLIGTQRGYNEQFF.

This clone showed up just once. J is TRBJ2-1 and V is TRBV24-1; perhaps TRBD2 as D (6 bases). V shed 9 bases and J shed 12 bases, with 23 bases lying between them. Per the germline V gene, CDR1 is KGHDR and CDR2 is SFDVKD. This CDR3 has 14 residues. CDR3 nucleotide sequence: TGTGCCACCGCCAAGGAGGGTAGGGCCGAGGGGCAGTTCTTC. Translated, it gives CATAKEGRAEGQFF.

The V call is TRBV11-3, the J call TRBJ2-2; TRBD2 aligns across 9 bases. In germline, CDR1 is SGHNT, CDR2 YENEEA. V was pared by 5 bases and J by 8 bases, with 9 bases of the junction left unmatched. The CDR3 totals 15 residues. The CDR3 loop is CASSPGVAGAGELFF. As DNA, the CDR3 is TGTGCCAGCAGCCCCGGGGTAGCGGGAGCGGGGGAGCTGTTTTTT. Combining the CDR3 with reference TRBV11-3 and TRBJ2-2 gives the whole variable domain EAGVVQSPRYKIIEKKQPVAFWCNPISGHNTLYWYLQNLGQGPELLIRYENEEAVDDSQLPKDRFSAERLKGVDSTLKIQPAELGDSAVYLCASSPGVAGAGELFFGEGSRLTVL.

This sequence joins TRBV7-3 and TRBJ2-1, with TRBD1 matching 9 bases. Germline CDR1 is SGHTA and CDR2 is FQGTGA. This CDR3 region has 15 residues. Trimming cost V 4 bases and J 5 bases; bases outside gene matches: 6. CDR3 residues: CASSYAGTGHNEQFF. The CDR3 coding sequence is TGTGCCAGCAGCTACGCCGGGACAGGGCACAATGAGCAGTTCTTC.

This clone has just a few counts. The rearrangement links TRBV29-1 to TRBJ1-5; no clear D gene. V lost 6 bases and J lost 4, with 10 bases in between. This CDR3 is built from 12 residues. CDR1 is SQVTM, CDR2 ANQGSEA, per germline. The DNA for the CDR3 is TGCAGCGTACAGCGGGGAAATCAGCCCCAGCATTTT. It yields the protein CSVQRGNQPQHF.

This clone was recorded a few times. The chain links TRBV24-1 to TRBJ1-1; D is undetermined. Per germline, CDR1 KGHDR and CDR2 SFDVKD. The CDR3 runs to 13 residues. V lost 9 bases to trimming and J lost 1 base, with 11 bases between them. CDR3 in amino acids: CATRGDSNTEAFF. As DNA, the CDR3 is TGTGCCACCCGGGGAGATTCGAACACTGAAGCTTTCTTT.

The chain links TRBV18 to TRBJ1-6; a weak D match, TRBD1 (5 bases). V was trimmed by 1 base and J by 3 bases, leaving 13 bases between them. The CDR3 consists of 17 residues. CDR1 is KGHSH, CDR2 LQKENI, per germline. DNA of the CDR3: TGTGCCAGCTCACCACAACGGCAGGGAATCTATAATTCACCCCTCCACTTT. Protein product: CASSPQRQGIYNSPLHF.

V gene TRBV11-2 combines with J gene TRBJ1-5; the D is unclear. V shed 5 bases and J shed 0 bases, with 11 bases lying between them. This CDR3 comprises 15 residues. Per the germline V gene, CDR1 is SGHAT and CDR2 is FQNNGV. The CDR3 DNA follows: TGTGCCAGCAGCACCGACGGAGATAGCAATCAGCCCCAGCATTTT. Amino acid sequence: CASSTDGDSNQPQHF.

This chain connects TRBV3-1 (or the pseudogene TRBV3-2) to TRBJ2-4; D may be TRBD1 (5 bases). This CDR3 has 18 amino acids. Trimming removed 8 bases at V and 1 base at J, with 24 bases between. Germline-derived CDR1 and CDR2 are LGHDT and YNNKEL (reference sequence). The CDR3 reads CASQPRHQGAGAKNIQYF. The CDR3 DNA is TGTGCCAGCCAACCCCGGCATCAAGGGGCCGGGGCCAAAAACATTCAGTACTTC.

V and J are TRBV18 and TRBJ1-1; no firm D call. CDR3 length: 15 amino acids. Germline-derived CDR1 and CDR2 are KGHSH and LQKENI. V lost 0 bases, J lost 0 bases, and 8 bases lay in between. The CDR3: CASSPPSSVNTEAFF. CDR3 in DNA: TGTGCCAGCTCACCACCAAGTAGTGTGAACACTGAAGCTTTCTTT.

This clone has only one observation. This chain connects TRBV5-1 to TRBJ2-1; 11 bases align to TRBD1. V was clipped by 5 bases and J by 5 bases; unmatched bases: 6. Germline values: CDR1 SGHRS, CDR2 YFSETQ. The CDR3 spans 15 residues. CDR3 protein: CASRPGTGGNNEQFF. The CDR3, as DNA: TGCGCCAGCAGACCCGGGACAGGGGGAAACAATGAGCAGTTCTTC.

CDR3 nucleotide sequence: TGCAGCGTTTCCGGGACAGGGGGCGCGGGGAACACTGAAGCTTTCTTT. This sequence encodes CSVSGTGGAGNTEAFF. The genes are TRBV29-1 and TRBJ1-1; 12 bases agree with TRBD1. The trim removed 5 bases at V and 1 base at J, leaving 8 bases unmatched. Germline values: CDR1 SQVTM, CDR2 ANQGSEA. The CDR3 contains 16 residues.